The 22 T cell receptor beta chains below all came from one sample that was sequenced in a study of CXCR3-negative and CXCR3-positive naive CD8 T cells. Study results and caveats: Against CXCR3-negative naive cells, CXCR3-positive naive cells showed more hydrophobic TRB CDR3s.

These receptors are not linked to any known antigen. The TRB cDNA libraries were prepared by 5' RACE with UMI labels. No DNA is given; TCRdb re-called the 5' RACE reads and lists each CDR3 protein once. Listed are 120,000 to 150,000 distinct CDR3 sequences; about 0.27% falls within the top ten. Sequences were obtained from naive CXCR3+ CD8+ T cells from blood. Subset in this sample: CD45RO-CCR7+CD27+CD95- naive CD8+ T cells expressing CXCR3 (TNR3+). Source of these receptors: a human donor in good health. Some clones in this sample may be carry-over from other donors' samples.

The chain couples TRBV5-1 to TRBJ1-1; TCRdb gives TRBD1 as the D gene, but with no DNA this cannot be confirmed. CDR1 and CDR2 (germline): SGHRS, YFSETQ. The length of the CDR3 is 15 residues. The CDR3 spells CASSPVGGHNTEAFF.

The chain uses TRBV5-4 and TRBJ2-7; TCRdb picks TRBD2, but there is no DNA to check that call. The germline V gene has CDR1 SGHNT and CDR2 YYREEE (reference sequence). This CDR3 spans 16 amino acids. The CDR3 sequence is CASSPAVAGGTYEQYF.

The gene calls are TRBV27 and TRBJ2-7; TCRdb lists TRBD1, though no DNA is available to test this call. Germline CDR1 is MNHEY and CDR2 is SMNVEV (reference sequence). The CDR3 is 15 amino acids. CDR3 region: CASSLTRGPWYEQYF.

The V gene is TRBV6-2 or TRBV6-3, the J gene TRBJ2-2; TCRdb reports TRBD1, a call that lacks DNA to check it against. The CDR3 runs to 19 residues. Germline V gene data show CDR1 as MNHEY and CDR2 as SVGEGT. CDR3 in amino acids: CASSWLYWGQEVNTGELFF.

V gene TRBV28 combines with J gene TRBJ2-7; TCRdb reports TRBD2, a call that lacks DNA to check it against. The germline gives CDR1 MDHEN, CDR2 SYDVKM. The CDR3 is 13 amino acids. The CDR3 here is CASRGLPLYEQYF.

This chain's CDR3 is CAWTLRTGGTEAFF. V and J are TRBV30 and TRBJ1-1; the D gene TCRdb calls, TRBD1, cannot be checked with no DNA. The CDR3 sequence is 14 residues long. Germline assignment: CDR1 GTSNPN and CDR2 SVGIG (reference sequence).

The chain uses TRBV4-1 and TRBJ2-5; TCRdb designates TRBD1, a call that cannot be tested without DNA. Germline CDR1 is MGHRA and CDR2 is YSYEKL. The CDR3 spans 16 residues. The chain's CDR3 is CASSQLQGQLQETQYF.

The rearrangement uses TRBV29-1 and TRBJ2-3; no DNA is available, so the TRBD2 call from TCRdb remains unchecked. Germline CDR1 is SQVTM and CDR2 is ANQGSEA. The length of the CDR3 is 15 residues. CDR3 sequence reads: CSVETSGRSTDTQYF.

The J gene is TRBJ2-5, the V gene TRBV20-1; TCRdb's D call, TRBD1, is unchecked because there is no DNA. The CDR3 is 14 amino acids. Germline CDR1 reads DFQATT; CDR2 reads SNEGSKA (reference sequence). The CDR3 region is CSARPRDRQETQYF.

The chain links TRBV7-9 to TRBJ1-1. Germline CDR1 reads SEHNR; CDR2 reads FQNEAQ (reference sequence). The CDR3 sequence is 13 residues long. CDR3 residues: CASSPSLQLEAFF.

The chain couples TRBV12-3 or TRBV12-4 to TRBJ2-7; the TRBD2 assignment by TCRdb is unverifiable without DNA. The CDR3 totals 15 residues. The CDR3 here is CASRGLAGGSYEQYF.

The rearrangement links TRBV2 to TRBJ1-2; as DNA is missing, the TRBD1 call by TCRdb cannot be tested. Germline lookup yields CDR1 SNHLY and CDR2 FYNNEI. The CDR3 has 15 amino acids. The CDR3 region is CASSEGSGRNYGYTF.

The chain recombines TRBV9 with TRBJ2-2; TCRdb outputs TRBD1, but without DNA this stays unchecked. This CDR3 has 16 residues. Germline V lookup: CDR1 SGDLS, CDR2 YYNGEE. CDR3: CASSLGQATNTGELFF.

The rearrangement links TRBV27 to TRBJ2-1; absent DNA, TCRdb's TRBD2 call cannot be checked. CDR1 MNHEY and CDR2 SMNVEV come from the germline V gene (reference sequence). This CDR3 is 16 amino acids long. The CDR3 protein is CASSFPLAGGYNEQFF.

V gene TRBV28 combines with J gene TRBJ2-5; the D gene TCRdb calls, TRBD1, cannot be checked with no DNA. This CDR3 is built from 14 residues. CDR1 and CDR2 from the germline V gene are MDHEN and SYDVKM. The chain's CDR3 is CASSPTGERETQYF.

The V call is TRBV29-1, the J call TRBJ2-5; the D call of TRBD1 rests on TCRdb alone, since no DNA is present to check it. The CDR3 has 14 amino acids. Looked up from germline, CDR1 is SQVTM and CDR2 is ANQGSEA. CDR3 sequence reads: CSVDPGRGLETQYF.

The V and J genes are TRBV12-3 or TRBV12-4 and TRBJ1-4; TCRdb selects TRBD1, and the lack of DNA leaves this call unchecked. The CDR3 totals 16 residues. The CDR3 loop is CASSRRQGGTNEKLFF.

This chain links TRBV4-2 with TRBJ2-1; the D call from TCRdb, TRBD2, cannot be confirmed without DNA. This CDR3 region has 16 residues. CDR1 and CDR2 from the germline V gene are LGHNA and YNFKEQ. This chain's CDR3 is CASSHAPVLDYNEQFF.

The genes are TRBV13 and TRBJ2-1; the D call from TCRdb, TRBD1, cannot be confirmed without DNA. The germline CDR1 and CDR2 sequences are PRHDT and FYEKMQ (reference sequence). The CDR3 is 15 amino acids. This CDR3 reads CASTPPRGPYNEQFF.

V usage is TRBV4-2 and J usage is TRBJ2-5; TCRdb picks TRBD2, but there is no DNA to check that call. The CDR3 sequence is 15 residues long. Germline loops: CDR1 LGHNA, CDR2 YNFKEQ. CDR3 sequence: CASSRTSAGGETQYF.

The chain employs TRBV5-6 and TRBJ1-1. The CDR3 is 14 residues long. The germline V gene encodes CDR1 SGHDT and CDR2 YYEEEE. The CDR3 spells CASSLGPVDTEAFF.

This chain uses TRBV20-1 with TRBJ2-3; no DNA is available, so the TRBD1 call from TCRdb remains unchecked. Germline values: CDR1 DFQATT, CDR2 SNEGSKA (reference sequence). This CDR3 has 14 amino acids. CDR3 in amino acids: CGCWDRGHTDTQYF.